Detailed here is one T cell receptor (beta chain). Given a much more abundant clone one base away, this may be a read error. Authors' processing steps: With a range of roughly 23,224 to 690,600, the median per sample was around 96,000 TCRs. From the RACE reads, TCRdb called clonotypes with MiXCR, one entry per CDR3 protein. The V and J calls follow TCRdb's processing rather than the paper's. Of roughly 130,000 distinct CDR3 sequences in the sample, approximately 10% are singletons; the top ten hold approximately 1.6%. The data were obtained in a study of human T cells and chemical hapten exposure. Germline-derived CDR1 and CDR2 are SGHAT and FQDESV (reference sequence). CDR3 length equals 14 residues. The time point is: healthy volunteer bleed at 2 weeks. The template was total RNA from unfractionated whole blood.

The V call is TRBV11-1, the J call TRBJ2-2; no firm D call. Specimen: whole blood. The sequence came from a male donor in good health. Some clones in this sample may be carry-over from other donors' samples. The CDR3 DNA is TGTGCCAGCAGCTTGGCAGCGAACACCAGGGAGCTGTTTTTT. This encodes CASSLAANTRELFF.